This TCR beta chain was recovered during a study of CD8 T cells in ankylosing spondylitis. Overall study findings and caveats: CD8+ disease-linked clones were present at relatively low frequencies in blood. Previously reported in reactive arthritis synovial fluid and blood were some of the motif variants. Characteristic, it appeared, of ankylosing spondylitis blood was a TCR beta motif of fewer than 10 highly homologous variants. Clones linked to disease were reported to show significant enrichment in matched ankylosing spondylitis synovial fluid.

Germline CDR1 reads SGHDT; CDR2 reads YYEEEE. This CDR3 contains 15 residues. The ends lost 4 bases at V and 5 bases at J; junction bases unmatched: 4. As the method for making TCR beta libraries, quantitative 5'-RACE with molecular barcodes was used. From the 5' RACE reads, TCRdb called clonotypes with MiXCR, one entry per CDR3 protein. The data show about 440,000 distinct CDR3 sequences, under 20% seen once. As regards this clonotype: Its antigen is as yet unknown.

The origin of this receptor is a male donor with ankylosing spondylitis. Sequencing input: blood, either unsorted or a sorted T cell fraction (not recorded which). V gene TRBV5-6 combines with J gene TRBJ2-5; 14 nucleotides line up with TRBD2. The CDR3 coding sequence is TGTGCCAGCAGCCGACTAGCGGGGGGGCCGGAGACCCAGTACTTC. This encodes CASSRLAGGPETQYF.